The TCR beta chain described here comes from a study of CD8+CD57+ T cells in acquired aplastic anemia. The study, taken as a whole, reports: The same twenty-nine CD8+ CDR3 sequences occurred in patients and in controls.

Before being chosen for sequencing, patients had shown CD8+CD57+ cell expansion by flow cytometry. Severe acquired aplastic anemia affected all patients. According to the study, genomic DNA was the template for TCR beta VDJ and CDR3 profiling. TCRdb itself ran the reads through MiXCR, one entry per CDR3 protein. Counted here are about 160,000 distinct CDR3 sequences, around half occurring once; the ten biggest clones make up about 2.6%. Remarks on this clonotype: Antigen specificity is unknown.

The CDR3 consists of 13 residues. V dropped 4 bases and J dropped 8 bases, with 14 bases sitting between them. Per the germline V gene, CDR1 is KGHDR and CDR2 is SFDVKD. The chain links TRBV24-1 to TRBJ2-7, with D unresolved. The TCR was taken from a human donor with aplastic anemia. The sequencing input was sorted CD4+, CD8+, or CD8+CD57+ T cells (not recorded which) from PBMCs. CDR3 amino acids: CATSDPDNLKQYF. CDR3 in DNA: TGTGCCACCAGTGACCCCGACAACCTGAAGCAGTACTTC.